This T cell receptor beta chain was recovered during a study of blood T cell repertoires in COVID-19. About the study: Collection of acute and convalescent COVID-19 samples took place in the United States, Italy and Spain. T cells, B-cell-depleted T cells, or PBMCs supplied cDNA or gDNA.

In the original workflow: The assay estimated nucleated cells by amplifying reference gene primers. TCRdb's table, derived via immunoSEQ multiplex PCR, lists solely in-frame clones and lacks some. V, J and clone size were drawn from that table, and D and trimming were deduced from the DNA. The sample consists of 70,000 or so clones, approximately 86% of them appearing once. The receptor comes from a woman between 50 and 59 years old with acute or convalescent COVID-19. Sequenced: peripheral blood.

CDR3 in DNA: TGTGCCAGTACCGCGACCGCCGGACAGGGTTACAATGAGCAGTTCTTC. Translating it yields CASTATAGQGYNEQFF. The V call is TRBV19, the J call TRBJ2-1; 8 bases are shared with TRBD1. CDR1 is LNHDA and CDR2 is SQIVND in the germline V gene (reference sequence). CDR3 size: 16 residues. With 7 bases clipped from V and 4 bases from J, the junction kept 12 bases outside the gene matches.